These 25 T cell receptor beta chains were sequenced from one sample in a study of T cells in Graves' hyperthyroidism and ophthalmopathy. TCR beta CDR3 region amplification was performed from RNA transcripts. The TCR CDR3 was amplified in a first-round RT-PCR using the HTBI primer set. TCRdb redid the calling of the multiplex PCR reads with MiXCR, one entry per CDR3 protein. This table has fewer than 400,000 distinct CDR3 sequences, around 14% appearing once. What was sequenced was blood. These receptors all come from a woman between 18 and 29 years old with Graves' hyperthyroidism that later progressed to Graves' ophthalmopathy.

At least ten counts were recorded for this clonotype. The chain employs TRBV19 and TRBJ1-5, with no clear D. The CDR3 loop spans 12 amino acids. V shed 8 bases and J shed 0 bases, with 5 bases lying between them. The germline CDR1 and CDR2 sequences are LNHDA and SQIVND (reference sequence). The CDR3: CASGYSNQPQHF. The DNA of the CDR3 is TGTGCCAGTGGATATAGCAATCAGCCCCAGCATTTT.

This clonotype showed up just a few times. The genes are TRBV28 and TRBJ2-1, with 11 bases lining up with TRBD1. Germline V CDR1 and CDR2: MDHEN, SYDVKM. V lost 8 bases, J lost 9 bases, and 9 bases stayed unmatched. The CDR3 totals 14 residues. In DNA, the CDR3 is TGTGCCAGCGGGACAGGGGGAGATTGGAGTGAGCAGTTCTTC. It is translated as CASGTGGDWSEQFF.

CDR3 nucleotides: TGTGCCAGCAGCTTTGGGACTAGCGTTTTATACAATGAGCAGTTCTTC. This codes for CASSFGTSVLYNEQFF. The chain links TRBV5-4 to TRBJ2-1, with 10 bases fitting TRBD2. Germline loops: CDR1 SGHNT, CDR2 YYREEE (reference sequence). This CDR3 is 16 amino acids long. V shed 2 bases and J 4 bases; nucleotides not matched to a gene: 6.

The CDR3, as DNA: TGCGCCAGCAGCCAAGTTGCCACAGATACGCAGTATTTT. Amino acids: CASSQVATDTQYF. This chain links TRBV4-1 with TRBJ2-3, with unresolved D. The CDR3 runs 13 residues. V was clipped by 1 base and J by 2 bases, with 4 bases between them. Per the germline V gene, CDR1 is MGHRA and CDR2 is YSYEKL.

In its sample, this clonotype was seen a few times. The chain has TRBV10-3 and TRBJ2-1; 10 bases are a match to TRBD2. Per the germline V gene, CDR1 is ENHRY and CDR2 is SYGVKD. The trim removed 8 bases at V and 5 bases at J, leaving 12 bases unmatched. CDR3 length: 16 residues. In DNA, the CDR3 is TGTGCCATCCAAGCTAGCGGGAGTATGGCCCACAATGAGCAGTTCTTC. Amino acids: CAIQASGSMAHNEQFF.

This clonotype was counted ten times or more. This chain connects TRBV12-3 or TRBV12-4 to TRBJ2-1; D is unclear. V shed 7 bases and J shed 8 bases, with 15 bases lying between them. This CDR3 has 13 residues. The CDR3 DNA is TGTGCCAGCATTTACCGGTCGAGTGATGAGCAGTTCTTC. The encoded protein is CASIYRSSDEQFF.

This clonotype came up many times. The chain employs TRBV5-4 and TRBJ2-1, with 8 bases that match TRBD2. With V trimmed by 0 bases and J by 3 bases, 2 bases remained unmatched. The CDR3 is made up of 15 amino acids. Germline V gives CDR1 SGHNT, CDR2 YYREEE (reference sequence). The CDR3 protein is CASSLDAGGYNEQFF. For the CDR3, the DNA is TGTGCCAGCAGCTTGGATGCGGGAGGCTACAATGAGCAGTTCTTC.

This clonotype has ten or more counts. V usage is TRBV3-1 and J usage is TRBJ2-7; 9 bases line up with TRBD1. The J segment lost 5 bases and the V segment lost 4 bases, leaving 3 bases of the junction unmatched. The CDR3 sequence is 13 residues long. CDR1 and CDR2 from the germline V gene are LGHDT and YNNKEL (reference sequence). Here the CDR3 DNA reads TGTGCCAGCAGCCTAACAGGGGGCCACGAGCAGTACTTC. Translation: CASSLTGGHEQYF.

This clonotype was counted only a few times. The chain has TRBV27 and TRBJ2-2, with 10 bases that match TRBD1. J gave up 3 bases and V 3 bases, and 1 base lay outside the gene matches. The CDR3 consists of 15 residues. From germline, CDR1 is MNHEY and CDR2 SMNVEV (reference sequence). The CDR3 sequence is CASSFGQGDTGELFF. CDR3 DNA sequence: TGTGCCAGCAGTTTTGGACAGGGGGACACCGGGGAGCTGTTTTTT.

This clonotype was observed a few times. The chain is built from TRBV7-8 and TRBJ2-1; D is unresolved. The CDR3 has 13 residues. CDR1 and CDR2 (germline): SGHVS, FQNEAQ. Trimming removed 5 bases from V and 6 bases from J, with 11 bases in between. The CDR3 region is CASSPYSPNEQFF. CDR3 in DNA: TGTGCCAGCAGCCCATATTCCCCCAATGAGCAGTTCTTC.

This clonotype was recorded many times. The chain links TRBV27 to TRBJ2-1; no clear D. CDR1 MNHEY and CDR2 SMNVEV come from the germline V gene (reference sequence). The CDR3 totals 14 residues. Trimming removed 5 bases at V and 1 base at J, with 9 bases between. The CDR3 sequence is CASSPLRSYNEQFF. The CDR3 DNA follows: TGTGCCAGCAGTCCACTTAGGTCCTACAATGAGCAGTTCTTC.

Ten or more counts support this clonotype. The chain has TRBV28 and TRBJ2-7; D possibly matches TRBD1 or TRBD2 (5 bases each). This CDR3 contains 16 residues. The germline V and J ends were trimmed by 5 bases and 6 bases, with 23 bases remaining between them. Germline V CDR1 and CDR2: MDHEN, SYDVKM. The CDR3 spells CASSPYKGRLSPEQYF. The DNA of the CDR3 is TGTGCCAGCAGTCCGTACAAGGGACGCCTGTCTCCCGAGCAGTACTTC.

The sample holds many counts of this clonotype. V usage is TRBV30 and J usage is TRBJ2-3, with 7 bases aligning to TRBD2. The CDR3 runs 15 residues. V trimming: 3 bases; J trimming: 5 bases; junction bases outside the gene matches: 11. The germline V gene has CDR1 GTSNPN and CDR2 SVGIG (reference sequence). The CDR3 is CAWSGGAGVRDTQYF. The CDR3, as DNA: TGTGCCTGGAGCGGTGGGGCGGGAGTTAGAGATACGCAGTATTTT.

This clonotype appeared a few times. V and J are TRBV20-1 and TRBJ2-7; a weak D match, TRBD2 (5 bases). The CDR3 is 14 residues long. CDR1 is DFQATT and CDR2 is SNEGSKA in the germline V gene (reference sequence). V lost 5 bases, J lost 5 bases, and 19 bases lay in between. The CDR3 DNA follows: TGCAGTGCTGCCCCGGGATCTAGGACCCACGAGCAGTACTTC. Translated, it gives CSAAPGSRTHEQYF.

This clonotype was seen ten or more times. J is TRBJ2-1 and V is TRBV20-1; TRBD2 agrees at 12 bases. V was clipped by 1 base and J by 0 bases; unmatched bases: 10. The CDR3 sequence is 19 residues long. Germline loops: CDR1 DFQATT, CDR2 SNEGSKA (reference sequence). This CDR3 is CSARGLLAGGASSYNEQFF. Here the CDR3 DNA reads TGCAGTGCTAGAGGTCTACTAGCGGGAGGAGCTAGCTCCTACAATGAGCAGTTCTTC.

This clonotype was observed a handful of times. The chain uses TRBV5-1 and TRBJ2-5; D is ambiguous. V lost 2 bases and J 12 bases, leaving 17 bases between the germline ends. CDR3 length: 13 residues. Germline V gene data show CDR1 as SGHRS and CDR2 as YFSETQ. CDR3 nucleotide sequence: TGCGCCAGCAGCTTCGGCGGATCCCCTCTTGAGTACTTC. Translated: CASSFGGSPLEYF.

On this clonotype: A much larger clone differs by one base, so this may be a read error. The chain employs TRBV18 and TRBJ2-3, with D perhaps TRBD1 or TRBD2 (5 bases each). Germline V gives CDR1 KGHSH, CDR2 LQKENI. The CDR3 has 15 residues. This CDR3 is CAGSQLGDGGDTQYF. CDR3 DNA: TGTGCCGGCTCACAGCTAGGGGACGGAGGAGATACGCAGTATTTT.

The chain has TRBV20-1 and TRBJ2-7, with TRBD1 matching over 7 bases. The V gene's germline CDR1 is DFQATT and CDR2 SNEGSKA (reference sequence). V lost 6 bases, J lost 6 bases, and 11 bases stayed unmatched. The CDR3 covers 13 residues. The CDR3 protein is CSARTGVRTEQYF. The CDR3 DNA follows: TGCAGTGCGAGAACAGGGGTTCGTACCGAGCAGTACTTC.

This clonotype showed up many times. J is TRBJ1-4 and V is TRBV27; the D gene is possibly TRBD1 (6 bases). V lost 5 bases and J 5 bases, leaving 18 bases between the germline ends. The CDR3 extends over 16 amino acids. Looked up from germline, CDR1 is MNHEY and CDR2 is SMNVEV (reference sequence). The CDR3 coding sequence is TGTGCCAGCAGTCCCCGGGGGACAATTCCGAATGAAAAACTGTTTTTT. Its translation: CASSPRGTIPNEKLFF. The entire variable domain, with the rest obtained from reference TRBV27 and TRBJ1-4, is as follows: EAQVTQNPRYLITVTGKKLTVTCSQNMNHEYMSWYRQDPGLGLRQIYYSMNVEVTDKGDVPEGYKVSRKEKRNFPLILESPSPNQTSLYFCASSPRGTIPNEKLFFGSGTQLSVL.

This sequence joins TRBV4-2 and TRBJ2-5; 9 nucleotides agree with TRBD2. This CDR3 region has 17 residues. The germline CDR1 and CDR2 sequences are LGHNA and YNFKEQ. V trimming: 4 bases; J trimming: 0 bases; junction bases outside the gene matches: 9. The CDR3 spells CASSPESSGVYQETQYF. In DNA, the CDR3 is TGTGCCAGCAGCCCGGAATCTAGCGGGGTGTACCAAGAGACCCAGTACTTC.

The chain combines TRBV5-1 with TRBJ2-5, with TRBD2 matching 9 bases. This CDR3 contains 15 residues. The V gene's germline CDR1 is SGHRS and CDR2 YFSETQ. The junction had 8 bases not matched to a gene; V was cut back by 4 bases and J by 4 bases. The CDR3 loop is CASSPSGRNLETQYF. CDR3 in DNA: TGCGCCAGCAGCCCCAGCGGGAGGAACTTAGAGACCCAGTACTTC.

Comments on this clonotype: This may be a read error, as it is one base from a much larger clone. V and J are TRBV5-1 and TRBJ2-7; no clear D. Germline V gene sequence: CDR1 SGHRS, CDR2 YFSETQ. The CDR3 is 13 amino acids. The CDR3 loop is CASSLASTYEQDF. In DNA form, the CDR3 reads TGCGCCAGCAGCTTGGCGTCTACCTACGAGCAGGACTTC.

This clonotype showed up just once. The rearrangement links TRBV28 to TRBJ1-6; 9 bases are shared with TRBD1. The J segment lost 13 bases and the V segment lost 5 bases, leaving 12 bases of the junction unmatched. CDR3 length: 15 residues. Germline CDR1 and CDR2: MDHEN and SYDVKM. In DNA, the CDR3 is TGTGCCAGCAGTGGGATGGGACAGGGAAGAGTTCCCCTCCACTTT. Translated, it gives CASSGMGQGRVPLHF.

This clonotype has at least ten counts. The V gene is TRBV28, the J gene TRBJ2-2; D is possibly TRBD1 or TRBD2 (6 bases each). Germline CDR1 MDHEN, CDR2 SYDVKM. V was shortened by 8 bases and J by 4 bases, with 17 bases between the two germline ends. The CDR3 covers 15 residues. DNA of the CDR3: TGTGCCAGCGTGCAGGGGACTTTGGGCACCGGGGAGCTGTTTTTT. Translating gives CASVQGTLGTGELFF.

In its sample, this clonotype was seen many times. This chain connects TRBV2 to TRBJ2-7; maybe TRBD1 (6 bases). Germline V gene sequence: CDR1 SNHLY, CDR2 FYNNEI. The CDR3 loop spans 17 amino acids. V shed 8 bases and J shed 3 bases, with 26 bases lying between them. CDR3 in DNA: TGTGCCAGCGGGATCCCCGGGACACCAGGGGCGAACTACGAGCAGTACTTC. It is translated as CASGIPGTPGANYEQYF.